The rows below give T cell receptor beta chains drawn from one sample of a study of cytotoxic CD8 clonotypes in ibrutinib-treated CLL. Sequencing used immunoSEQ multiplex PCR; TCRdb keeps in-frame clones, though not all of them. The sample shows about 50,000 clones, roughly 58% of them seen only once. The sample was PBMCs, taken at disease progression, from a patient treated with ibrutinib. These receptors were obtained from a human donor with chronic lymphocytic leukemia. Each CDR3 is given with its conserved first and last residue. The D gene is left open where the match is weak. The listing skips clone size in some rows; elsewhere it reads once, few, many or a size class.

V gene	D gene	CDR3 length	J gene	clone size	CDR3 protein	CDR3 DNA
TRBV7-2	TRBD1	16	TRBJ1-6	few	CASSLGTGIYNSPLHF	TGTGCCAGCAGCTTGGGGACAGGGATCTATAATTCACCCCTCCACTTT
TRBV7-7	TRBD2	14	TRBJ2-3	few	CASSFGRGADTQYF	TGTGCTAGCAGCTTCGGGAGGGGGGCCGATACGCAGTATTTT
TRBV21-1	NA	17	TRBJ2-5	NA	CASSKVGLAGGRETQYF	TGTGCCAGCAGCAAAGTTGGACTAGCGGGAGGGAGAGAGACCCAGTACTTC
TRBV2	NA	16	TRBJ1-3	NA	CASSELEGVAGNTIYF	TGTGCCAGCAGTGAATTAGAGGGTGTCGCTGGAAACACCATATATTTT
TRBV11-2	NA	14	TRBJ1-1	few	CASSLGGAGTEAFF	TGTGCCAGCAGCTTAGGGGGCGCAGGGACTGAAGCTTTCTTT
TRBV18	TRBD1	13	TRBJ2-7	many	CASSPQGDYEQYF	TGTGCCAGCTCACCGCAGGGGGACTACGAGCAGTACTTC
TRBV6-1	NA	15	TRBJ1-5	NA	CASSPGRNSNQPQHF	TGTGCCAGCAGCCCCGGGCGTAATAGCAATCAGCCCCAGCATTTT
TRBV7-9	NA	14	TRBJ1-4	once	CASSLTGDGSKLFF	TGTGCCAGCAGCTTAACCGGGGACGGTAGTAAACTGTTTTTT
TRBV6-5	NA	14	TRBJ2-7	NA	CASSYSIGVYEQYF	TGTGCCAGCAGTTACTCGATCGGCGTCTACGAGCAGTACTTC
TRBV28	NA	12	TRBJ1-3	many	CASSRTGNTIYF	TGTGCCAGCAGTCGAACTGGAAACACCATATATTTT
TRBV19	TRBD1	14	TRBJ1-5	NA	CASSIGGQVEPQHF	TGTGCCAGTAGTATTGGGGGACAGGTCGAGCCCCAGCATTTT
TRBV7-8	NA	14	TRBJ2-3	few	CASSSRLYTDTQYF	TGTGCCAGCAGCTCCCGACTGTACACAGATACGCAGTATTTT
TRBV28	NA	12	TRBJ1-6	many	CAGQQGDSPLHF	TGTGCCGGACAGCAAGGAGATTCACCCCTCCACTTT
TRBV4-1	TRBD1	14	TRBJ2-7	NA	CASSQVGQGQEQYF	TGCGCCAGCAGCCAAGTGGGACAGGGGCAAGAGCAGTACTTC
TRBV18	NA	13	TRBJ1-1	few	CASSLLGETEAFF	TGTGCCAGCTCACTGCTAGGAGAGACTGAAGCTTTCTTT
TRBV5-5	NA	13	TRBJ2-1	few	CASSFVLVDEQFF	TGTGCCAGCAGCTTCGTCCTAGTCGATGAGCAGTTCTTC
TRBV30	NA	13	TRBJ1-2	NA	CAWSTQGGHGYTF	TGTGCCTGGAGTACTCAGGGTGGGCATGGCTACACCTTC
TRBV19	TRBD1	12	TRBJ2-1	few	CASGTGDNEQFF	TGTGCCAGTGGGACAGGGGACAATGAGCAGTTCTTC
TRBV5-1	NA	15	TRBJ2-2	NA	CASSLVGGTTGELFF	TGCGCCAGCAGCTTGGTTGGGGGTACGACCGGGGAGCTGTTTTTT
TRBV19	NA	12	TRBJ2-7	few	CASSSGSYEQYF	TGTGCCAGTAGTTCTGGGTCCTACGAGCAGTACTTC
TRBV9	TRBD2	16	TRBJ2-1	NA	CASSDPPTGRINEQFF	TGTGCCAGCAGCGACCCACCCACCGGGAGGATCAATGAGCAGTTCTTC
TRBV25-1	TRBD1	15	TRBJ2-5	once	CASSEHRTGKETQYF	TGTGCCAGCAGTGAGCACCGGACAGGGAAAGAGACCCAGTACTTC
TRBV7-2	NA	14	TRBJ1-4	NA	CASSLGPTNEKLFF	TGTGCCAGCAGCTTAGGACCAACTAATGAAAAACTGTTTTTT
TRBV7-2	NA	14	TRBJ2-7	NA	CASSSSGATYEQYF	TGTGCCAGCAGCTCTTCGGGGGCCACCTACGAGCAGTACTTC
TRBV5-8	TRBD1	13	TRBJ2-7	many	CASMGQGAREQYF	TGTGCCAGCATGGGACAGGGGGCTCGCGAGCAGTACTTC
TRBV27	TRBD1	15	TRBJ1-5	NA	CASSNQGAGNQPQHF	TGTGCCAGCAGCAATCAGGGGGCAGGCAATCAGCCCCAGCATTTT
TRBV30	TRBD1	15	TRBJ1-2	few	CAWSRRGQGNYGYTF	TGTGCCTGGAGTAGGCGTGGACAGGGTAACTATGGCTACACCTTC
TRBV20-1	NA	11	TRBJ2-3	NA	CSGEFSVTQYF	TGCAGTGGAGAGTTTTCGGTTACGCAGTATTTT
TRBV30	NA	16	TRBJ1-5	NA	CAWSPIGGRGNQPQHF	TGTGCCTGGAGCCCAATAGGGGGACGGGGCAATCAGCCCCAGCATTTT
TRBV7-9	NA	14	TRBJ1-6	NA	CASSLAGHYSPLHF	TGTGCCAGCAGCTTAGCGGGACATTATTCACCCCTCCACTTT